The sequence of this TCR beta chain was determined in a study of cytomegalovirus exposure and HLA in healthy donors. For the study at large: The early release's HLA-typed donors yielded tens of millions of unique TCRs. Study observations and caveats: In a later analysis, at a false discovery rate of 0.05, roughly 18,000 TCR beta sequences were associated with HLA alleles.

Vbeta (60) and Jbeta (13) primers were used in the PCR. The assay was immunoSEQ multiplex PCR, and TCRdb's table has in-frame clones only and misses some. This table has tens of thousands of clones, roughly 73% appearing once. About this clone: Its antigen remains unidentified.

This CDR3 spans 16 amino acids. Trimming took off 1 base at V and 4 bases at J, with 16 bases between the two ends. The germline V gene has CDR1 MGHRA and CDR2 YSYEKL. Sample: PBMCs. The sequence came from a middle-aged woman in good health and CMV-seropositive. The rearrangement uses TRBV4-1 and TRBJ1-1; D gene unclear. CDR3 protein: CASSQGMGGLGTEAFF. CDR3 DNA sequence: TGCGCCAGCAGCCAAGGTATGGGAGGGTTGGGCACTGAAGCTTTCTTT.